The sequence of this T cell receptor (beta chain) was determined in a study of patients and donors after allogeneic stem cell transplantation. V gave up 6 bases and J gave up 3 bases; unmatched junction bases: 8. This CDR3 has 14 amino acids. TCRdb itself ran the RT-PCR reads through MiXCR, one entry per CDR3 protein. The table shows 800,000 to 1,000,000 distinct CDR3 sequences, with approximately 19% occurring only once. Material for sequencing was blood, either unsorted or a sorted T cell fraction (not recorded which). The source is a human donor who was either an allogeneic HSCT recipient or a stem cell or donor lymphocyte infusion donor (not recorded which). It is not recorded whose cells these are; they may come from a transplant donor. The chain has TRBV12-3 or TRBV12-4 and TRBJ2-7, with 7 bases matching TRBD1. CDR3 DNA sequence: TGTGCCAGCAGCCCCAAGGGACAGTACTACGAGCAGTACTTC. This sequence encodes CASSPKGQYYEQYF.